This T cell receptor beta chain is drawn from a study of T cell responses to AZD1222 COVID-19 vaccine. By proportion, this clone is medium-sized (0.01 to 0.1%). The table came from immunoSEQ multiplex PCR; TCRdb's copy has only in-frame clones and leaves some out. The sample yields tens of thousands of clones, 86% seen once. This CDR3 contains 12 residues. Germline V gene lookup returns CDR1 LGHDT and CDR2 YNNKEL (reference sequence). V lost 2 bases and J lost 9, with 8 bases in between. The sequenced sample was peripheral blood, obtained on day 0 of AZD1222 vaccination. The chain recombines TRBV3-1 (or the pseudogene TRBV3-2) with TRBJ2-1, with unresolved D. The TCR was taken from an adult in good health. For the CDR3, the DNA is TGTGCCAGCAGCCAACAAGTAGGTGAGCAGTTCTTC. It yields the protein CASSQQVGEQFF.